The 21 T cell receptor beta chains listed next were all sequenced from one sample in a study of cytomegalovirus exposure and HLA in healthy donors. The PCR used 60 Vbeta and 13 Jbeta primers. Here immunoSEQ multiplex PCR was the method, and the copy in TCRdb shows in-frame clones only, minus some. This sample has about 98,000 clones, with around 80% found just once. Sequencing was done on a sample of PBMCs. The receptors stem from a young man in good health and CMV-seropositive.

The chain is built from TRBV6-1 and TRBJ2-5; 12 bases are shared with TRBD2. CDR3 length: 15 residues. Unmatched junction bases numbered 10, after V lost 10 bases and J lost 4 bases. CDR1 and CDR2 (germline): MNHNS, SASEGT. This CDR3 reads CAISESSGGGETQYF. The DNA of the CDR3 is TGTGCCATCTCTGAGTCTAGCGGGGGGGGAGAGACCCAGTACTTC.

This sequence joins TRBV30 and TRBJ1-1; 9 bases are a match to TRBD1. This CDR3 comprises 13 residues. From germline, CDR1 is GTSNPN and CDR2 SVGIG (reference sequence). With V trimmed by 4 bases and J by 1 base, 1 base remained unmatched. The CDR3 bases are TGTGCCTGGATGGGACAGGGGAACACTGAAGCTTTCTTT. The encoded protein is CAWMGQGNTEAFF.

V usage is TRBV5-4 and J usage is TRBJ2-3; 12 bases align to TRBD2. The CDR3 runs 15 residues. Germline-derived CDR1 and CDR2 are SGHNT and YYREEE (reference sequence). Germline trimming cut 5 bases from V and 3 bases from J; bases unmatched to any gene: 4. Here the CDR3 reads CASSFGLAGTDTQYF. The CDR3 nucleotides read TGTGCCAGCAGTTTTGGACTAGCGGGGACAGATACGCAGTATTTT.

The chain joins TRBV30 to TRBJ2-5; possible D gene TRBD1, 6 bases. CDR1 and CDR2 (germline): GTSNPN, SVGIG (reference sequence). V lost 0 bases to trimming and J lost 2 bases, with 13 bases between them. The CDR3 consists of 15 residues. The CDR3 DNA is TGTGCCTGGAGTGTACGGGGACACCCTCAAGAGACCCAGTACTTC. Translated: CAWSVRGHPQETQYF.

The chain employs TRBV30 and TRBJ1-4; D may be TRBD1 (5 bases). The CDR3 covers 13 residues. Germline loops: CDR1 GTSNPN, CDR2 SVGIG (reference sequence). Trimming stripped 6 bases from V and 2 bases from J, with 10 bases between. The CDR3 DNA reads TGTGCCTGCAGACAGTTTACTAATGAAAAACTGTTTTTT. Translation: CACRQFTNEKLFF.

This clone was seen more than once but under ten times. CDR3 coding DNA: TGTGCCAGCAGTGGGACTAGCGGGGGGGCAGACGAGCAGTACTTC. It yields the protein CASSGTSGGADEQYF. V gene TRBV6-5 combines with J gene TRBJ2-7, with TRBD2 matching over 16 bases. From germline, CDR1 is MNHEY and CDR2 SVGAGI. V trimming: 5 bases; J trimming: 5 bases; junction bases outside the gene matches: 3. The CDR3 sequence is 15 residues long.

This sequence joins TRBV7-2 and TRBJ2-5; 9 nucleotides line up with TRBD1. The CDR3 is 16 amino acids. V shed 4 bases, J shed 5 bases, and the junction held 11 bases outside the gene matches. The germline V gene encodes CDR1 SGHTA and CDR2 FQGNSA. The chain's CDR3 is CASSSTGQGQMETQYF. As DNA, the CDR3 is TGTGCCAGCAGCTCAACCGGACAGGGGCAGATGGAGACCCAGTACTTC.

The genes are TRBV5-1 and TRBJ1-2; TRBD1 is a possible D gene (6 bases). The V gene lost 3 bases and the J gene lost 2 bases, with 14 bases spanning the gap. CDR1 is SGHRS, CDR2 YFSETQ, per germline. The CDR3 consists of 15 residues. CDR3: CASSSPDRSNYGYTF. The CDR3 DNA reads TGCGCCAGCAGCTCCCCGGACAGATCGAACTATGGCTACACCTTC. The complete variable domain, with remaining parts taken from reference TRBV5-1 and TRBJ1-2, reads KAGVTQTPRYLIKTRGQQVTLSCSPISGHRSVSWYQQTPGQGLQFLFEYFSETQRNKGNFPGRFSGRQFSNSRSEMNVSTLELGDSALYLCASSSPDRSNYGYTFGSGTRLTVV.

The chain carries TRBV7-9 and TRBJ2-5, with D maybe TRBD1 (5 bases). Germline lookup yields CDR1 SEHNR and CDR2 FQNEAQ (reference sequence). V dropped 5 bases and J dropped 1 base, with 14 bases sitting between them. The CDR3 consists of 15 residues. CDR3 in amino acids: CASSRRTQPQETQYF. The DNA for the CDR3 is TGTGCCAGCAGCCGTAGGACACAACCCCAAGAGACCCAGTACTTC.

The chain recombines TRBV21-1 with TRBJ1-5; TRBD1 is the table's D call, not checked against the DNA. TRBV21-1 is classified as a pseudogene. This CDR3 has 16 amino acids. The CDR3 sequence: CASSNFEGTGGQPQHF. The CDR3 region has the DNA TGTGCCAGCAGCAACTTTGAGGGGACAGGGGGTCAGCCCCAGCATTTT.

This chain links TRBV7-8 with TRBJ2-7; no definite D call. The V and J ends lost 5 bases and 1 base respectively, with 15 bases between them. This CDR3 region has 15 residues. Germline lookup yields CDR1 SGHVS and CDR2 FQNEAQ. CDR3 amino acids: CASSHDTTFSYEQYF. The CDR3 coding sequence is TGTGCCAGCAGCCACGACACGACGTTTTCCTACGAGCAGTACTTC.

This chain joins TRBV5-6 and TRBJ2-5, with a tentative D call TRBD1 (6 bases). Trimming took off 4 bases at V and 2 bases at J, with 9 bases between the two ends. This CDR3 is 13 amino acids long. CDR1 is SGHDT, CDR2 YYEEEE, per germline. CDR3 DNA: TGTGCCAGCAGCCTTGGACAGCAAGAGACCCAGTACTTC. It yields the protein CASSLGQQETQYF. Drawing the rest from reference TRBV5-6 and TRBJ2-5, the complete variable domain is DAGVTQSPTHLIKTRGQQVTLRCSPKSGHDTVSWYQQALGQGPQFIFQYYEEEERQRGNFPDRFSGHQFPNYSSELNVNALLLGDSALYLCASSLGQQETQYFGPGTRLLVL.

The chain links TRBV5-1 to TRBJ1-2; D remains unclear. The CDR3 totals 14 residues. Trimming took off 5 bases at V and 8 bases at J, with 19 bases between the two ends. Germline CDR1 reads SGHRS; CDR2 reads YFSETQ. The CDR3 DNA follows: TGCGCCAGCAGACCGTCAGGTGAGGGAAAGGGCTACACCTTC. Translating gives CASRPSGEGKGYTF.

The CDR3 sequence is CASSSQGAWETQYF. The CDR3 nucleotides are TGTGCCAGCAGTTCACAGGGGGCCTGGGAGACCCAGTACTTC. The chain is built from TRBV6-5 and TRBJ2-5; 9 nucleotides agree with TRBD1. After removal of 4 bases from V and 5 bases from J, the junction contained 5 bases not matched to a gene. There are 14 residues in the CDR3. From germline, CDR1 is MNHEY and CDR2 SVGAGI.

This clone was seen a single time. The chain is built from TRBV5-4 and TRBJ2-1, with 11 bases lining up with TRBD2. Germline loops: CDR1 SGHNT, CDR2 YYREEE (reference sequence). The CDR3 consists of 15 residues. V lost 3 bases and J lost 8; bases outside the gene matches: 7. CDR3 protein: CASSSLSGGADEQFF. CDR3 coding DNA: TGTGCCAGCAGCTCCCTTAGCGGGGGGGCCGATGAGCAGTTCTTC.

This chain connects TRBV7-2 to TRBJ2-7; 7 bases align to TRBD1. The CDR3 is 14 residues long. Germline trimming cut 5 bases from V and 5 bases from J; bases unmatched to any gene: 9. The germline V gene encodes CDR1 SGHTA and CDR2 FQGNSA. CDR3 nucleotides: TGTGCCAGCAGCCCGGAGACAGGGAGCCACGAGCAGTACTTC. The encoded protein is CASSPETGSHEQYF.

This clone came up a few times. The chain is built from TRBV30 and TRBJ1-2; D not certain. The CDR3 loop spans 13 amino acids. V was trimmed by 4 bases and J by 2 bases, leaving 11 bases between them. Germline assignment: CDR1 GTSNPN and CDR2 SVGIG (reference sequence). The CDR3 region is CAWTLDQNYGYTF. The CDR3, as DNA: TGTGCCTGGACTCTAGACCAAAACTATGGCTACACCTTC.

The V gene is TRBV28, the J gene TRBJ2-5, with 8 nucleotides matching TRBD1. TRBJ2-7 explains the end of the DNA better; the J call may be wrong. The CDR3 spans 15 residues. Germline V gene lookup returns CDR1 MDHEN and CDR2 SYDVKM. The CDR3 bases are TGTGCCAGCAGCCCCAGGGGGCGTTACTCCTACGAGCAGTACTTC. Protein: CASSPRGRYSYEQYF.

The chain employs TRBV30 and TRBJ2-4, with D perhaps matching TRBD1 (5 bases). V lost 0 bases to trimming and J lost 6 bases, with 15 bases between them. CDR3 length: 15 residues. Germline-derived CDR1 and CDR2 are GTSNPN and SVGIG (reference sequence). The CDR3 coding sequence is TGTGCCTGGAGTGTGCGACCCCTAGACAGAAACATTCAGTACTTC. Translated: CAWSVRPLDRNIQYF.

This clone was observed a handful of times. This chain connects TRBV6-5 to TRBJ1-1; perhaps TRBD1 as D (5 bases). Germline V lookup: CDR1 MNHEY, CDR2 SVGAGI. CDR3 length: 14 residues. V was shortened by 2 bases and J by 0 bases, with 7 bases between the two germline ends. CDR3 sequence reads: CASSYGGLNTEAFF. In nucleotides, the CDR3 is TGTGCCAGCAGTTACGGGGGGTTGAACACTGAAGCTTTCTTT.

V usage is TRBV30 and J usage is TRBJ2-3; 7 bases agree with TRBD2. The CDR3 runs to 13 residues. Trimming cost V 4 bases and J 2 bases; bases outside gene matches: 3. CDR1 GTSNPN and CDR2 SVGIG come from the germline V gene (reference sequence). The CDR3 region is CAWTSGLTDTQYF. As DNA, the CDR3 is TGTGCCTGGACTAGCGGACTCACAGATACGCAGTATTTT.